A few counts support the clone carrying this T cell receptor (beta chain). Template switching by 5'RACE produced TCR cDNA, adding a universal primer site and UMIs. TCRdb fed the 5' RACE reads into MiXCR, producing one record per CDR3 protein. Among around 250,000 distinct CDR3 sequences listed, 6.9% were seen once. This sample stems from a study of T cells after yellow fever vaccination. The CDR3 length is 16 residues. Unmatched junction bases numbered 14, after V lost 4 bases and J lost 5 bases. Germline-derived CDR1 and CDR2 are SQVTM and ANQGSEA. V is TRBV29-1 and J is TRBJ2-1; 7 bases are a match to TRBD2. The source was CD4+ T cells sorted from PBMCs, collected 15 days after the yellow fever booster vaccination. The TCR comes from a man between 25 and 39 years old who received the YFV17D yellow fever vaccine. The CDR3 sequence is CSVVGGPGTKNNEQFF. CDR3 coding DNA: TGCAGCGTTGTCGGGGGTCCCGGGACTAAGAACAATGAGCAGTTCTTC.